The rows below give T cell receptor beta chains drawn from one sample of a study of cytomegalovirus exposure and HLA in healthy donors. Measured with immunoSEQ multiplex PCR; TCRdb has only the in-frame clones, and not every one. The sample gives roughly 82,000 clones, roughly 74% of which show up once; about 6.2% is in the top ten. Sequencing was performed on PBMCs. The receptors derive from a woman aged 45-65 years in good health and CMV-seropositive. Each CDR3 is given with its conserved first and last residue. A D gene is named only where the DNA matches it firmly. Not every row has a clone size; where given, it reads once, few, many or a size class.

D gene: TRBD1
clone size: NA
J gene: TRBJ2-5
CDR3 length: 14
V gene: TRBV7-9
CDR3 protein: CASSLTGRQETQYF
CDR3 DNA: TGTGCCAGCAGCCTGACAGGGCGTCAAGAGACCCAGTACTTC

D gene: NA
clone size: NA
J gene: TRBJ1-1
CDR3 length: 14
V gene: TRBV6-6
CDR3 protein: CASSGTQGGTEAFF
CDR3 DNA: TGTGCCAGCAGTGGAACACAGGGCGGGACTGAAGCTTTCTTT

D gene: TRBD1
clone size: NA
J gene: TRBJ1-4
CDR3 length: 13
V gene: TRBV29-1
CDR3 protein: CSVEGDRAEKLFF
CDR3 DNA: TGCAGCGTTGAGGGGGACAGGGCTGAAAAACTGTTTTTT

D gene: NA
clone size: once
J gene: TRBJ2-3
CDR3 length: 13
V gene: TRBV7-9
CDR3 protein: CASQDSGTDTQYF
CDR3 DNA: TGTGCCAGCCAGGACAGTGGCACAGATACGCAGTATTTT

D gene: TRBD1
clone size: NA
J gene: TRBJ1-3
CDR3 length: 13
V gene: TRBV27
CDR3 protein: CASSRQGDNTIYF
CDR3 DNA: TGTGCCAGCAGTAGACAGGGGGATAACACCATATATTTT

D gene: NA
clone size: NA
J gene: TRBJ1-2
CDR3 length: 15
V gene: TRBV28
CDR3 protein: CASRLGAPDLDGYTF
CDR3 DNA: TGTGCCAGCAGATTAGGGGCTCCGGATTTAGATGGCTACACCTTC

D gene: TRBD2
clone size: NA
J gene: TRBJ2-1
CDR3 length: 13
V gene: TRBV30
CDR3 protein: CAGWTSGNNEQFF
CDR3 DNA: TGTGCCGGGTGGACTAGCGGAAACAATGAGCAGTTCTTC

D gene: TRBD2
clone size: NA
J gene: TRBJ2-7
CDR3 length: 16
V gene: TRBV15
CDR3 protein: CATSRGLAGVDNEQYF
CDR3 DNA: TGTGCCACCAGCAGAGGTTTAGCGGGAGTGGATAACGAGCAGTACTTC

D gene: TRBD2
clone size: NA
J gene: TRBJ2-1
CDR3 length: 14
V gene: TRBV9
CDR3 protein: CASRPGSGRFEQFF
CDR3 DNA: TGTGCCAGCAGACCAGGTAGCGGGAGGTTCGAGCAGTTCTTC

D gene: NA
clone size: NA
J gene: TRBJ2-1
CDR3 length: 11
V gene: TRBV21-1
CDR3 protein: CASSGAADQFF
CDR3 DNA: TGTGCCAGCAGCGGGGCTGCAGACCAGTTCTTC

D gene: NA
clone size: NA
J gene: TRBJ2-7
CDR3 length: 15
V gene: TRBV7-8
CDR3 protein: CASSLVGKREYEQYF
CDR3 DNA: TGTGCCAGCAGCTTAGTAGGAAAACGGGAGTACGAGCAGTACTTC

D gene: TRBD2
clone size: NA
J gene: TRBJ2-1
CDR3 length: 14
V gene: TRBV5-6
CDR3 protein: CASSWGGSEGEQFF
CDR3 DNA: TGTGCCAGCAGTTGGGGCGGGAGCGAGGGTGAGCAGTTCTTC

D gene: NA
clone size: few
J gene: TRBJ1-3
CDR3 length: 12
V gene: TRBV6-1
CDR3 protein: CASSPTGNTIYF
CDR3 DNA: TGTGCCAGCAGCCCCACTGGAAACACCATATATTTT

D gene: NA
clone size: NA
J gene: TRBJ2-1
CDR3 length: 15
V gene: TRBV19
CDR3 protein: CASSISQGGYNEQFF
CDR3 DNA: TGTGCCAGTAGTATATCTCAAGGAGGTTATAATGAGCAGTTCTTC

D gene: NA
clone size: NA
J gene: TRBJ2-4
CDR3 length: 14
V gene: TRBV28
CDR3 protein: CASSLMDNKNIQYF
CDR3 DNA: TGTGCCAGCAGTTTGATGGACAACAAAAACATTCAGTACTTC

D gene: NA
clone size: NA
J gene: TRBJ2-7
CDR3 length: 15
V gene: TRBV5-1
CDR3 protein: CASSLGLSGGSEQYF
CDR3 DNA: TGCGCCAGCAGCTTGGGTCTGTCCGGGGGTTCCGAGCAGTACTTC

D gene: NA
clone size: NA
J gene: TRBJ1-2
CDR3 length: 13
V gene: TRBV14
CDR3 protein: CASSRQGIAGYTF
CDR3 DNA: TGTGCCAGCAGCCGGCAGGGAATAGCTGGCTACACCTTC

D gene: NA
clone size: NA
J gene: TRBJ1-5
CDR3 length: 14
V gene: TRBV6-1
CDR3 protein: CASSEGGPVRPQHF
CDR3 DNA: TGTGCCAGCAGTGAAGGAGGGCCGGTTAGGCCCCAGCATTTT

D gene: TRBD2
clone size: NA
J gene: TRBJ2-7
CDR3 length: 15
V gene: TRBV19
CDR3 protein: CASSITSGSMNEQYF
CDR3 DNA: TGTGCCAGTAGTATTACCAGCGGGAGTATGAACGAGCAGTACTTC

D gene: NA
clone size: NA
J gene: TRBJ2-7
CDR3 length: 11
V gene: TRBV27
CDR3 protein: CASSSGYEQYF
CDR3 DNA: TGTGCCAGCAGTTCCGGGTACGAGCAGTACTTC

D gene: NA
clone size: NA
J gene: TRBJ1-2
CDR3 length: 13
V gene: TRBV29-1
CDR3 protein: CSVEDSRPGGYTF
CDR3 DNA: TGCAGCGTAGAGGACAGCCGGCCAGGGGGCTACACCTTC

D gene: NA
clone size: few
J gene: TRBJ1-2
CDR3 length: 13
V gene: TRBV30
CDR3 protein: CAWRGQFNYGYTF
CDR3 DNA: TGTGCCTGGAGAGGACAGTTCAACTATGGCTACACCTTC

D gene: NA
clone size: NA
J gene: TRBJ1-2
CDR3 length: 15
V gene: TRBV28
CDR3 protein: CASSFPRRQNYGYTF
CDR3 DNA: TGTGCCAGCAGTTTTCCCCGAAGACAGAACTATGGCTACACCTTC

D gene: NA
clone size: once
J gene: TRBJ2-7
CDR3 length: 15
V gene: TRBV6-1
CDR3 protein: CASSDLRQGLYEQYF
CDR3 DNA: TGTGCCAGCAGTGACCTCCGTCAGGGGCTCTACGAGCAGTACTTC

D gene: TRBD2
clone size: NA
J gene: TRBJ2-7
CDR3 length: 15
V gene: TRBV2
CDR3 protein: CASRIGLAGAHEQYF
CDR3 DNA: TGTGCCAGCAGGATAGGACTAGCGGGAGCCCACGAGCAGTACTTC

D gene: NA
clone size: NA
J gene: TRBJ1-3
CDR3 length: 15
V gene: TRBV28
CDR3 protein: CASRGRAGSGNTIYF
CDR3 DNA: TGTGCCAGCAGGGGGAGGGCAGGCTCTGGAAACACCATATATTTT

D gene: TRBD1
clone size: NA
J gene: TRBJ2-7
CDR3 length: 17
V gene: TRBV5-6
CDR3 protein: CASSLAGTGGRSYEQYF
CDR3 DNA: TGTGCCAGCAGCTTGGCCGGGACAGGGGGCCGCTCCTACGAGCAGTACTTC

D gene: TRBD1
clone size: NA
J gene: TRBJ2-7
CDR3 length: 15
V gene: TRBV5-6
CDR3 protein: CASSLAGQGLYEQYF
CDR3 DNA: TGTGCCAGCAGCTTGGCCGGACAGGGGCTCTACGAGCAGTACTTC

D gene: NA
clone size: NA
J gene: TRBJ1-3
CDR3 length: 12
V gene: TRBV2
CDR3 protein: CASGSSGNTIYF
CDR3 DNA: TGTGCCAGCGGGAGCTCTGGAAACACCATATATTTT

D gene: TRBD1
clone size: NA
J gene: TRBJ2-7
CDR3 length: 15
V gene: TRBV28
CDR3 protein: CASSFWDRAFHEQYF
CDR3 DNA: TGTGCCAGCAGTTTTTGGGACAGGGCATTCCACGAGCAGTACTTC

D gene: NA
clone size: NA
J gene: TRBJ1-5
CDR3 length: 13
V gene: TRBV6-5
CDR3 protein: CASSTQGNQPQHF
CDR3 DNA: TGTGCCAGCAGTACTCAGGGCAATCAGCCCCAGCATTTT

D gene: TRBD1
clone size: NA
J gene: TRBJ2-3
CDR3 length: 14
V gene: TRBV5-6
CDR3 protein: CASSLGTGPDTQYF
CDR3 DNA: TGTGCCAGCAGCTTGGGGACAGGGCCAGATACGCAGTATTTT

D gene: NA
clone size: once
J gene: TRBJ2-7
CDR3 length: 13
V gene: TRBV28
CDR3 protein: CASSLFGRVEQYF
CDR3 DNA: TGTGCCAGCAGTTTATTCGGCAGGGTCGAGCAGTACTTC

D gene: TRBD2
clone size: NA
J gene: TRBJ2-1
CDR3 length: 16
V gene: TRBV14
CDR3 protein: CASSQWGLADYNEQFF
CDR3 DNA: TGTGCCAGCAGCCAATGGGGACTAGCGGACTACAATGAGCAGTTCTTC

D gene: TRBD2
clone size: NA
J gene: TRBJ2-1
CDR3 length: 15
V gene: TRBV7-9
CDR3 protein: CAGSRLGGIYNEQFF
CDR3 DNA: TGTGCCGGATCCCGTTTGGGAGGGATTTACAATGAGCAGTTCTTC

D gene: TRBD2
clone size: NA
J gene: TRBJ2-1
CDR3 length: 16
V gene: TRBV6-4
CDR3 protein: CASSDSSGRGGNEQFF
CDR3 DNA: TGTGCCAGCAGTGACTCTAGCGGGAGGGGAGGGAATGAGCAGTTCTTC

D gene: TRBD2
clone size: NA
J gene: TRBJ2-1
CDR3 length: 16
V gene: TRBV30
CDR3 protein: CAWSRTGLVTYNEQFF
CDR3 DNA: TGTGCCTGGAGCCGTACGGGACTAGTGACCTACAATGAGCAGTTCTTC